Sequencing of this TCR beta chain was carried out in a study of blood T cell repertoires in COVID-19. In the study overall: Samples came from the United States, Italy and Spain, spanning acute and convalescent COVID-19. Sources were T cells, B-cell-depleted T cells, or PBMCs; the material itself was cDNA or gDNA.

This CDR3 spans 13 amino acids. Germline V CDR1 and CDR2: SGHNT, YENEEA. Deletions cut 3 bases from V and 3 bases from J, with 9 bases between. As handled by the study authors: Reference gene primer amplification in the assay estimated nucleated cell counts. Method: immunoSEQ multiplex PCR; TCRdb's copy keeps in-frame clones and lacks some. For V, J and clone size, that table is used; D and trimming come from the DNA. Altogether just under 250,000 clones are present, approximately 84% being singletons, with the ten largest covering around 2.8%. This chain links TRBV11-3 with TRBJ2-7; a possible D gene is TRBD1 (6 bases). The source is a woman aged 25-40 years who had recovered from COVID-19. The sequenced sample was peripheral blood. CDR3 sequence: CASSFAGDYEQYF. The CDR3 DNA follows: TGTGCCAGCAGCTTCGCAGGGGACTACGAGCAGTACTTC. Full variable domain (rest looked up from reference TRBV11-3 and TRBJ2-7): EAGVVQSPRYKIIEKKQPVAFWCNPISGHNTLYWYLQNLGQGPELLIRYENEEAVDDSQLPKDRFSAERLKGVDSTLKIQPAELGDSAVYLCASSFAGDYEQYFGPGTRLTVT.